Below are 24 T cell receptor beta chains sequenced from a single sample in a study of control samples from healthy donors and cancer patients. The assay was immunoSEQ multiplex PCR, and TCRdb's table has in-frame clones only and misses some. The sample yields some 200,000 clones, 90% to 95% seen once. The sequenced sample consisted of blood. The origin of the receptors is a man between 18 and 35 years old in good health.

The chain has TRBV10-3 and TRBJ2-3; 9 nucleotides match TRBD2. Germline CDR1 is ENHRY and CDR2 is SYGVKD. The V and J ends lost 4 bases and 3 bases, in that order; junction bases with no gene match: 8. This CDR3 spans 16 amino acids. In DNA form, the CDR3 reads TGTGCCATCAGTGCGGGAAGGAGCGGGGGGACAGATACGCAGTATTTT. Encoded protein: CAISAGRSGGTDTQYF.

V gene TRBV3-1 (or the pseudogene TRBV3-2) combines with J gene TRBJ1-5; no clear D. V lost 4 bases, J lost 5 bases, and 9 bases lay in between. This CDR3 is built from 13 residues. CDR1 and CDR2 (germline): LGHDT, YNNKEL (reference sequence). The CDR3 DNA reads TGTGCCAGCAGCCCACAGCGCGATCAGCCCCAGCATTTT. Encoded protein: CASSPQRDQPQHF.

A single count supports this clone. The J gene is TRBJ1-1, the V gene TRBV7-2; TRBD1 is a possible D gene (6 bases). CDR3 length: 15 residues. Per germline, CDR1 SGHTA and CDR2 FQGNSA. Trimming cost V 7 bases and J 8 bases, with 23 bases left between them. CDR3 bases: TGTGCCAGCACCGTCTCCAGGGGTATGTTAAAAGAAGCTTTCTTT. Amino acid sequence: CASTVSRGMLKEAFF. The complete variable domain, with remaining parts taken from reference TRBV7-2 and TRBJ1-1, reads GAGVSQSPSNKVTEKGKDVELRCDPISGHTALYWYRQSLGQGLEFLIYFQGNSAPDKSGLPSDRFSAERTGGSVSTLTIQRTQQEDSAVYLCASTVSRGMLKEAFFGQGTRLTVV.

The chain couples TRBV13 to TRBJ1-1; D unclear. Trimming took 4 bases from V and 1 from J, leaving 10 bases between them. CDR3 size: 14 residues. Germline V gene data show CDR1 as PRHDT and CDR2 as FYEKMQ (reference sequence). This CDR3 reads CASSSSGKNTEAFF. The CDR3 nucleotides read TGTGCCAGCAGCTCGTCCGGGAAGAACACTGAAGCTTTCTTT. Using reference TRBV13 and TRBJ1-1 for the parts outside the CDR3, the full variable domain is AAGVIQSPRHLIKEKRETATLKCYPIPRHDTVYWYQQGPGQDPQFLISFYEKMQSDKGSIPDRFSAQQFSDYHSELNMSSLELGDSALYFCASSSSGKNTEAFFGQGTRLTVV.

The CDR3 here is CASSEREHLQYF. CDR3 nucleotides: TGTGCCAGCAGCGAACGGGAACATCTGCAGTACTTC. The chain couples TRBV13 to TRBJ2-7; a possible D gene is TRBD2 (5 bases). The germline V gene has CDR1 PRHDT and CDR2 FYEKMQ (reference sequence). V was shortened by 5 bases and J by 9 bases, with 14 bases between the two germline ends. The CDR3 spans 12 residues.

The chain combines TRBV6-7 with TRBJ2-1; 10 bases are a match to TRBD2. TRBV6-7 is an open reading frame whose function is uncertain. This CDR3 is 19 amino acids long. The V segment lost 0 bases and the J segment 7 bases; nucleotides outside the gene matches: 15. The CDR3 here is CASSYSISLAGERRNEQFF. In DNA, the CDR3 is TGTGCCAGCAGTTACTCAATCTCCCTAGCGGGGGAGAGAAGAAATGAGCAGTTCTTC.

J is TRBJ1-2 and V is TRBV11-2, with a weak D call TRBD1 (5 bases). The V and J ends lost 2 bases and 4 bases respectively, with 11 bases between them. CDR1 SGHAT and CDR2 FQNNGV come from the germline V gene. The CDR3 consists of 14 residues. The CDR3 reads CASSLTGLGYGYTF. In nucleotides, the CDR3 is TGTGCCAGCAGCTTAACGGGGCTGGGCTATGGCTACACCTTC.

The CDR3 DNA follows: TGTGCCAGCTCACAATTTCCCTCCCAAGAGACCCAGTACTTC. Its translation: CASSQFPSQETQYF. The chain combines TRBV18 with TRBJ2-5, with unresolved D. With 4 bases removed from V and 1 base from J, the gap between germline ends came to 10 bases. The V gene's germline CDR1 is KGHSH and CDR2 LQKENI. CDR3 size: 14 residues.

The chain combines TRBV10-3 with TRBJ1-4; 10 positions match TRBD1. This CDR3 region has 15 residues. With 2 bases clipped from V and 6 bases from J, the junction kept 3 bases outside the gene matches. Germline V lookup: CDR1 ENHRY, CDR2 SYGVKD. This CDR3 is CAISEAGQGDEKLFF. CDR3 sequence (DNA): TGTGCCATCAGTGAGGCTGGACAGGGGGATGAAAAACTGTTTTTT.

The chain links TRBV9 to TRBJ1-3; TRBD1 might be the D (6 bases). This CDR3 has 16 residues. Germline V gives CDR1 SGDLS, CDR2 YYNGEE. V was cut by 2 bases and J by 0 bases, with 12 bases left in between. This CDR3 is CASSVGHPSSGNTIYF. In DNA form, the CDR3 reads TGTGCCAGCAGCGTGGGACACCCTTCCTCTGGAAACACCATATATTTT. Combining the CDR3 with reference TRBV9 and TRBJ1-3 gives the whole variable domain DSGVTQTPKHLITATGQRVTLRCSPRSGDLSVYWYQQSLDQGLQFLIQYYNGEERAKGNILERFSAQQFPDLHSELNLSSLELGDSALYFCASSVGHPSSGNTIYFGEGSWLTVV.

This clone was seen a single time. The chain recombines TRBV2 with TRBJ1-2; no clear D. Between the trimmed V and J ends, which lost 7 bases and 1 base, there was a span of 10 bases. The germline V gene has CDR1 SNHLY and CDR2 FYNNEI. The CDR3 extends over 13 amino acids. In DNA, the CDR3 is TGTGCCAGCACGCCGGACTATAACTATGGCTACACCTTC. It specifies CASTPDYNYGYTF.

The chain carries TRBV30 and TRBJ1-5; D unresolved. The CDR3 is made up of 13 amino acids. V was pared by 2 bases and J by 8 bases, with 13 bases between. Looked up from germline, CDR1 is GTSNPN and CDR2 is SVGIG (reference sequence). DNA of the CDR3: TGTGCCTGGAGTTTACCCGACCGGGAGCCCCAGCATTTT. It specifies CAWSLPDREPQHF.

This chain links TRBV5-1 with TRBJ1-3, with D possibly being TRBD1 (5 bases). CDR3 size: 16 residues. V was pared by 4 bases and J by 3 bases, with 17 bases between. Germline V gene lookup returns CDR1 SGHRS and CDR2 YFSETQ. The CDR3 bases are TGCGCCAGCAGCGTAACGCCCCAGGGAAGTGGAAACACCATATATTTT. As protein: CASSVTPQGSGNTIYF.

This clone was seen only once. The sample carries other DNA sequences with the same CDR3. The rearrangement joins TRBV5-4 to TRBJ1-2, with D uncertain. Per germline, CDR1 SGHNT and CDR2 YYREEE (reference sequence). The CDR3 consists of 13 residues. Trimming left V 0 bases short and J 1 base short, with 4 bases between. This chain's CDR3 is CASSLDGNYGYTF. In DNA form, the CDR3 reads TGTGCCAGCAGCTTGGACGGTAACTATGGCTACACCTTC.

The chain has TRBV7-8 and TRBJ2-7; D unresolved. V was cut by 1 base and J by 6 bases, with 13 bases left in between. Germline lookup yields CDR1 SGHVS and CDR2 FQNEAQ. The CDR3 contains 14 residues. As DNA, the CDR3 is TGTGCCAGCAGCTTAGATCGGCCCGCTCCCGAGCAGTACTTC. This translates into CASSLDRPAPEQYF. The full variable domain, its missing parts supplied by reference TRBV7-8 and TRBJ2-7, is GAGVSQSPRYKVAKRGQDVALRCDPISGHVSLFWYQQALGQGPEFLTYFQNEAQLDKSGLPSDRFFAERPEGSVSTLKIQRTQQEDSAVYLCASSLDRPAPEQYFGPGTRLTVT.

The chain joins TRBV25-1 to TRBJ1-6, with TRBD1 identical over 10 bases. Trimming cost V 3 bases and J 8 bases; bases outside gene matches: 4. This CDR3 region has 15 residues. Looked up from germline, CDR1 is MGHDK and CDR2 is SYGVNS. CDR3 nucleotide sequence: TGTGCCAGCAGTGACTCGGACAGGGGGTATTCACCCCTCCACTTT. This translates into CASSDSDRGYSPLHF.

For the CDR3, the DNA is TGTGCCAGCAGCCAAGCAAGGGGTGTCTATGGCTACACCTTC. This translates into CASSQARGVYGYTF. The chain uses TRBV3-1 (or the pseudogene TRBV3-2) and TRBJ1-2, with D tentatively TRBD1 (5 bases). There are 14 residues in the CDR3. Germline CDR1 reads LGHDT; CDR2 reads YNNKEL (reference sequence). V shed 1 base and J shed 4 bases, with 10 bases lying between them.

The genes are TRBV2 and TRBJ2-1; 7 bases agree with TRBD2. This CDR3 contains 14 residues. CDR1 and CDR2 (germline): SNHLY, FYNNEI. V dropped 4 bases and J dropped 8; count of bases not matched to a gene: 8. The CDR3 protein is CASSALLAGDEQFF. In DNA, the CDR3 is TGTGCCAGCAGTGCCCTACTGGCGGGGGATGAGCAGTTCTTC.

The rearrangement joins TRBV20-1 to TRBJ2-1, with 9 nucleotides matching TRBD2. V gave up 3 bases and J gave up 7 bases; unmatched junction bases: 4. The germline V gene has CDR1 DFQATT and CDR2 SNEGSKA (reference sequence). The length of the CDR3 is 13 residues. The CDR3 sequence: CSASSGGWNEQFF. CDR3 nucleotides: TGCAGTGCTAGTAGCGGGGGTTGGAATGAGCAGTTCTTC.

CDR3 protein: CASSLADRVGGYTF. The CDR3, as DNA: TGTGCCAGCAGCTTAGCGGACAGGGTCGGTGGCTACACCTTC. This rearrangement joins TRBV7-8 to TRBJ1-2; TRBD1 matches 8 bases. The V gene end was trimmed by 0 bases and the J gene end by 7 bases; junction bases not matched to a gene: 4. The germline CDR1 and CDR2 sequences are SGHVS and FQNEAQ. This CDR3 is built from 14 residues. Combining the CDR3 with reference TRBV7-8 and TRBJ1-2 gives the whole variable domain GAGVSQSPRYKVAKRGQDVALRCDPISGHVSLFWYQQALGQGPEFLTYFQNEAQLDKSGLPSDRFFAERPEGSVSTLKIQRTQQEDSAVYLCASSLADRVGGYTFGSGTRLTVV.

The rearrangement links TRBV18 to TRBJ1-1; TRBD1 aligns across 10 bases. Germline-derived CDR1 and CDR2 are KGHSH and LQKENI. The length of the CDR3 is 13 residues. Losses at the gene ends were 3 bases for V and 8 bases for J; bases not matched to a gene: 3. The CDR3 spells CASSPTGGAEAFF. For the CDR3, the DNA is TGTGCCAGCTCACCGACAGGGGGCGCAGAAGCTTTCTTT.

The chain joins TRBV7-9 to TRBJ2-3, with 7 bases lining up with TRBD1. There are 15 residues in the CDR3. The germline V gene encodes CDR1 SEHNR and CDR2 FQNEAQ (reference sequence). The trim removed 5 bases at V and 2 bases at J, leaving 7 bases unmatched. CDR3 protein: CASSPGTVHTDTQYF. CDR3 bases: TGTGCCAGCAGCCCCGGGACAGTCCACACAGATACGCAGTATTTT.

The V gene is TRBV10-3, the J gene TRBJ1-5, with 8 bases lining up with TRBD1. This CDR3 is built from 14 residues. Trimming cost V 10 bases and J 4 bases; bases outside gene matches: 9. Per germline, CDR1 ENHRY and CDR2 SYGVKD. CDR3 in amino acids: CATLEGQENQPQHF. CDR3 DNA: TGTGCCACCTTAGAGGGACAGGAAAATCAGCCCCAGCATTTT.

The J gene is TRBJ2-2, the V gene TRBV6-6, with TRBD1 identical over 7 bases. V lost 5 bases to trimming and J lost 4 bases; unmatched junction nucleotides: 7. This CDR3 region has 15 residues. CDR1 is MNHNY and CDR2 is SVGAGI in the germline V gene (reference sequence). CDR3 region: CASSKTGKGTGELFF. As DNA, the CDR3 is TGTGCCAGCAGTAAGACAGGGAAGGGCACCGGGGAGCTGTTTTTT.